The text below deals with one T cell receptor beta chain. The antigen is not known. Libraries were prepared by immunoSEQ multiplex PCR; TCRdb keeps only in-frame clonotypes and omits some of them. The sample shows some 130,000 clones, under 95% of them seen only once. This record belongs to a study of T cell responses to AZD1222 COVID-19 vaccine. Findings and limits, study-wide: Sampled repertoires all dated from after the peak T cell response.

The sequenced sample was peripheral blood, obtained 28 days after the second AZD1222 dose. The sequence was collected from an adult who received the AZD1222 COVID-19 vaccine.

CDR3 amino acids: CASSFPGQGLNGYTF. The CDR3 DNA sequence: TGTGCCAGCAGCTTCCCGGGACAGGGACTTAATGGCTACACCTTC. The chain uses TRBV5-4 and TRBJ1-2, with 9 bases matching TRBD1. V gave up 2 bases and J gave up 6 bases; unmatched junction bases: 8. The germline CDR1 and CDR2 sequences are SGHNT and YYREEE (reference sequence). The CDR3 contains 15 residues.